The present entry profiles one T cell receptor beta chain with its context. Its matching antigen is unknown. The data derive from a study of T cell responses to AZD1222 COVID-19 vaccine. The study's findings and limits: In the spike-specific TCR repertoire, nearly half reportedly target unmutated variant regions. Dominant CD4 TCR responses targeted spike regions 160-218 and 743-854. There were mostly white British donors and more females than males, and clonal diversity was possibly underestimated.

V trimming: 0 bases; J trimming: 2 bases; junction bases outside the gene matches: 9. This CDR3 comprises 18 residues. Germline V gene data show CDR1 as SNHLY and CDR2 as FYNNEI. TCRdb's copy holds only in-frame clones and misses some; the assay was immunoSEQ multiplex PCR. Of more than 85,000 clones in the sample, about nine tenths were seen once. Specimen: peripheral blood, collected on day 0 of AZD1222 vaccination. This receptor was taken from an adult in good health. The chain is built from TRBV2 and TRBJ1-1; 10 bases fit TRBD1. CDR3 loop: CASSEAEGQGMRNTEAFF. The CDR3 bases are TGTGCCAGCAGTGAAGCAGAGGGACAGGGGATGCGAAACACTGAAGCTTTCTTT.